A single sample is the source of the 8 T cell receptor beta chains below, sequenced in a study of CD8+CD57+ T cells in acquired aplastic anemia (dated by TCRdb to the late 2010s). The patients picked for sequencing were ones in whom flow cytometry had shown an expansion of CD8+CD57+ cells. Sequencing relied on an Illumina HiSeq 2000. Genomic DNA served as template for TCR beta VDJ combination and CDR3 sequence profiling. The public reads were run again by TCRdb, first through fastp at Q25 and then through MiXCR, and only productive beta chains were kept. When rows share a CDR3 protein, they turn into one entry using the most common DNA and genes. The sample profile shows about 160,000 distinct CDR3 sequences; less than 60% of them were found once. Of the sample, about 2.6% falls within the top ten clones. The sequencing input was sorted CD4+, CD8+, or CD8+CD57+ T cells (not recorded which) from PBMCs. These TCRs come from a human donor with aplastic anemia.

This clonotype was counted only a few times. The chain links TRBV10-3 to TRBJ2-6, with a possible D match to TRBD1 (6 bases). Deletions cut 2 bases from V and 0 bases from J, with 8 bases between. Germline values: CDR1 ENHRY, CDR2 SYGVKD. The CDR3 has 16 amino acids. The CDR3, as DNA: TGTGCCATCAGTGAGGGACAGATCTCTGGGGCCAACGTCCTGACTTTC. As protein: CAISEGQISGANVLTF.

This clonotype was picked up many times. The chain is built from TRBV19 and TRBJ2-7; D may be TRBD1 (6 bases). CDR1 is LNHDA, CDR2 SQIVND, per germline (reference sequence). The V end was cut by 3 bases, the J end by 3 bases, with 15 bases between. The CDR3 totals 15 residues. The DNA of the CDR3 is TGTGCCAGTAGTATGGGGGCGGATGGGTTCTACGAGCAGTACTTC. Translating gives CASSMGADGFYEQYF.

V is TRBV19 and J is TRBJ2-5; possibly TRBD2 for D (6 bases). The ends were cut back, 6 bases at V and 3 bases at J, with 14 bases in the middle. The germline gives CDR1 LNHDA, CDR2 SQIVND (reference sequence). The CDR3 has 14 residues. Here the CDR3 reads CASSTRLGEETQYF. The CDR3 nucleotides are TGTGCCAGTAGCACTAGACTAGGTGAAGAGACCCAGTACTTC.

The chain couples TRBV5-6 to TRBJ1-2; a possible D gene is TRBD1 (5 bases). Germline-derived CDR1 and CDR2 are SGHDT and YYEEEE. V shed 4 bases and J shed 6 bases, with 22 bases lying between them. The CDR3 is made up of 16 amino acids. This CDR3 reads CASSLASDGTGDGYTF. For the CDR3, the DNA is TGTGCCAGCAGCCTCGCGTCGGACGGAACAGGTGATGGCTACACCTTC.

Ten or more counts support this clonotype. The chain has TRBV20-1 and TRBJ2-7; D is perhaps TRBD1 (6 bases). The germline V gene encodes CDR1 DFQATT and CDR2 SNEGSKA (reference sequence). V was shortened by 3 bases and J by 2 bases, with 8 bases between the two germline ends. The CDR3 spans 12 residues. This CDR3 reads CSARDSAYEQYF. DNA for the CDR3: TGCAGTGCTAGGGACAGTGCCTACGAGCAGTACTTC.

This clonotype was picked up many times. The V gene is TRBV5-1, the J gene TRBJ2-1; D remains ambiguous. Trimming pared 0 bases from V and 1 base from J, leaving 14 bases between. The CDR3 spans 17 residues. Germline CDR1 and CDR2: SGHRS and YFSETQ. CDR3 sequence: CASSLGLLGRSYNEQFF. The CDR3 DNA is TGCGCCAGCAGCTTGGGTCTCCTGGGTAGGTCCTACAATGAGCAGTTCTTC. Looking up the rest from reference TRBV5-1 and TRBJ2-1 gives the full variable domain: KAGVTQTPRYLIKTRGQQVTLSCSPISGHRSVSWYQQTPGQGLQFLFEYFSETQRNKGNFPGRFSGRQFSNSRSEMNVSTLELGDSALYLCASSLGLLGRSYNEQFFGPGTRLTVL.

As regards this clonotype: One end of the junction varies from germline; a read error may be responsible. The CDR3 DNA follows: TGTGCCACCAGTGATTCGGGGCCTTACTCTGGTAACACCATATATTTT. This translates into CATSDSGPYSGNTIYF. The gene calls are TRBV24-1 and TRBJ1-3, with D possibly being TRBD1 (5 bases). The CDR3 is 16 residues long. The germline gives CDR1 KGHDR, CDR2 SFDVKD.

The genes are TRBV19 and TRBJ2-7, with D perhaps being TRBD1 or TRBD2 (6 bases each). Germline V gives CDR1 LNHDA, CDR2 SQIVND (reference sequence). V shed 4 bases and J shed 3 bases, with 10 bases lying between them. The CDR3 sequence is 13 residues long. CDR3 amino acids: CASSKRGVYEQYF. The CDR3 nucleotides are TGTGCCAGTAGTAAAAGGGGGGTCTACGAGCAGTACTTC.